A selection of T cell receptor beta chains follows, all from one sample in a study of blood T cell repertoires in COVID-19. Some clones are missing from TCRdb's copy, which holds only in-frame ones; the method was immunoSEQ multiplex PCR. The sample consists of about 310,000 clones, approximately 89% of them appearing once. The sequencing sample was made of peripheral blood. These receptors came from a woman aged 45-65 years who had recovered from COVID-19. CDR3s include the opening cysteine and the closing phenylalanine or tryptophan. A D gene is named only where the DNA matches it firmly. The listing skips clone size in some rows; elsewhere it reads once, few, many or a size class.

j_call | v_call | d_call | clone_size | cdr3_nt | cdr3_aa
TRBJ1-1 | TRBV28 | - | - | TGTGCCAGCAGTTTTACTATCCAACGCACTGAAGCTTTCTTT | CASSFTIQRTEAFF
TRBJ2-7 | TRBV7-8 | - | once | TGTGCCAGCAGCCCCGGGACTGGAAACTCCTACGAGCAGTACTTC | CASSPGTGNSYEQYF
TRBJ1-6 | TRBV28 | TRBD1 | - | TGTGCCAGCAGTTTAACAGGGGATAATTCACCCCTCCACTTT | CASSLTGDNSPLHF
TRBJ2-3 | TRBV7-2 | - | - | TGTGCCAGCAGCATGACTAGTGATAGCACAGATACGCAGTATTTT | CASSMTSDSTDTQYF
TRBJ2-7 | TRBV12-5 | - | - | TGTGCTAGTGCTAGGGGGAGCACCTACGAGCAGTACTTC | CASARGSTYEQYF
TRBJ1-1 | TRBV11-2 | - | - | TGTGCCAGCAGCGCCTTGGGGGACTACACTGAAGCTTTCTTT | CASSALGDYTEAFF
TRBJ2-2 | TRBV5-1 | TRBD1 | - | TGCGCCAGCAGCTTGGCGGCGGACAGGGGCTCGGGGGAGCTGTTTTTT | CASSLAADRGSGELFF
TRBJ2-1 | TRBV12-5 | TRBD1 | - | TGTGCTAGCGCTTCGGGGACAGGGGGCTATGAGCAGTTCTTC | CASASGTGGYEQFF
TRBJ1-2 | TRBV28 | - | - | TGTGCCAGCAGTTCCCCGGGTTCGGGCTACACCTTC | CASSSPGSGYTF
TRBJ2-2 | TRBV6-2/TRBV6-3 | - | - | TGTGCCAGCAGTTACCCCGGGGGGCCGTTAACCGGGGAGCTGTTTTTT | CASSYPGGPLTGELFF
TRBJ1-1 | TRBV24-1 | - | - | TGTGCCCCCGGGGTTGTAGCTTTCTTT | CAPGVVAFF
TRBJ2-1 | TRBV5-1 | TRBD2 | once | TGCGCCAGCAGCTTGGGCGGGACTAGCGGGGGGTACAATGAGCAGTTCTTC | CASSLGGTSGGYNEQFF
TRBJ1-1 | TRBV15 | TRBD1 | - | TGTGCCACCAGCAGAGAGGACAGGGTGAACACTGAAGCTTTCTTT | CATSREDRVNTEAFF
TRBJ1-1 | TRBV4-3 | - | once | TGCGCCAGCAGCCAAGTGGGCAGTCTGAACACTGAAGCTTTCTTT | CASSQVGSLNTEAFF
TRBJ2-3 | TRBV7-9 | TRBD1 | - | TGTGTCAGCAGCAACAGACAGGGCCCCACAGATACGCAGTATTTT | CVSSNRQGPTDTQYF
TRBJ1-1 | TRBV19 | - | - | TGTGCCAGTAGTATGATTGACAGAATGAACACTGAAGCTTTCTTT | CASSMIDRMNTEAFF
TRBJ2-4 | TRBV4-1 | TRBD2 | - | TGCGCCAGCAGCCAAGTTCTAGCGGGAGTCGAAGACATTCAGTACTTC | CASSQVLAGVEDIQYF
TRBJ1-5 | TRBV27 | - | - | TGTGCCAGCAGTTTATGGGCCAGGGGAGGCAATCAGCCCCAGCATTTT | CASSLWARGGNQPQHF
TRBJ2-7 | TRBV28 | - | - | TGTGCCAGCAGTTTTAGTTACGAGCAGTACTTC | CASSFSYEQYF
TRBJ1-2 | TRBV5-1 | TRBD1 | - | TGCGCCAGCAGCTTAGGGACAGGGACCTTCTATGGCTACACCTTC | CASSLGTGTFYGYTF
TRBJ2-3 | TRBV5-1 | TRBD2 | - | TGCGCCTCTAAGAGGGGAGGGTCCGCTACGCAGTATTTT | CASKRGGSATQYF
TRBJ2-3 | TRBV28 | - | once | TGTGCCAGCATGGGCGGGACGGGTACAGATACGCAGTATTTT | CASMGGTGTDTQYF
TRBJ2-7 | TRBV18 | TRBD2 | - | TGTGCCAGCTCACCGGCCGGGACTAGTGACGAGCAGTACTTC | CASSPAGTSDEQYF
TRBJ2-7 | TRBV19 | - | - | TGTGCCAGTAGTGACCGGACATTAGGAACCTACGAGCAGTACTTC | CASSDRTLGTYEQYF
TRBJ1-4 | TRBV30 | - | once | TGTGCCTGGAGTCCAGCCATCCCCCGGGGTGAAAAACTGTTTTTT | CAWSPAIPRGEKLFF
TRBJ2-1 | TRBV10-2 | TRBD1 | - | TGCGCCAGCAGTGATTGGTCTTCAGGGGGTTATTTGGAGCAGTTCTTC | CASSDWSSGGYLEQFF
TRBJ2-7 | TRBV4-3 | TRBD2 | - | TGCGCCAGCAGCCAACCGGGGGGGTACGAGCAGTACTTC | CASSQPGGYEQYF
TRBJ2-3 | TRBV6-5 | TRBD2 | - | TGTGCCACCATGGGGGGGGACTATACGCAGTATTTT | CATMGGDYTQYF
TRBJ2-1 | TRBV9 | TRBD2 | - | TGTGCCAGCAGCGTAACTAGCGGGAATGGGAGGGGGGAGGAGCAGTTCTTC | CASSVTSGNGRGEEQFF
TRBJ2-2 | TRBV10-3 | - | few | TGTGCCATCAGTAGCGGGCAAAACACCGGGGAGCTGTTTTTT | CAISSGQNTGELFF
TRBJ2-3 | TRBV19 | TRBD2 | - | TGTGCCAGTACCGATAGGGGCCTAGCGGCAGATACGCAGTATTTT | CASTDRGLAADTQYF
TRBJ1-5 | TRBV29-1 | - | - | TGCAGCGTTCGAGATACGAATAGCAATCAGCCCCAGCATTTT | CSVRDTNSNQPQHF
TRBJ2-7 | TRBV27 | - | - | TGTGCCAGCAAATTCCTAGCGAAGACCGAGCAGTACTTC | CASKFLAKTEQYF
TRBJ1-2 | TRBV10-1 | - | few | TGCGCCAGCAGTGAGAACGGGGACTATGGCTACACCTTC | CASSENGDYGYTF
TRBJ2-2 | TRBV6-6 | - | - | TGTGCCAGCAGGGCCCGGACTATCGGGGAGCTGTTTTTT | CASRARTIGELFF
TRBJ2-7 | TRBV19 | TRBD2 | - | TGTGCCAGTAGTTTCGGACTAGCGGCCTCCTACGAGCAGTACTTC | CASSFGLAASYEQYF
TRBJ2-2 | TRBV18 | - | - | TGTGCCAGCTCACCATTTCTCACACCGAACACCGGGGAGCTGTTTTTT | CASSPFLTPNTGELFF
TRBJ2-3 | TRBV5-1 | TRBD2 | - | TGCGCCAGCAGCTTGGAGCCTAGCGGGGGGTCAGATACGCAGTATTTT | CASSLEPSGGSDTQYF
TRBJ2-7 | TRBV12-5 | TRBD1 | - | TGTGCTAGTGGTTTGACAGGGGACCACGAGCAGTACTTC | CASGLTGDHEQYF
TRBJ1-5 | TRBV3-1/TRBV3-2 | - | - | TGTGCCAGCAGCCCGGGTACAGGGAACAATCAGCCCCAGCATTTT | CASSPGTGNNQPQHF